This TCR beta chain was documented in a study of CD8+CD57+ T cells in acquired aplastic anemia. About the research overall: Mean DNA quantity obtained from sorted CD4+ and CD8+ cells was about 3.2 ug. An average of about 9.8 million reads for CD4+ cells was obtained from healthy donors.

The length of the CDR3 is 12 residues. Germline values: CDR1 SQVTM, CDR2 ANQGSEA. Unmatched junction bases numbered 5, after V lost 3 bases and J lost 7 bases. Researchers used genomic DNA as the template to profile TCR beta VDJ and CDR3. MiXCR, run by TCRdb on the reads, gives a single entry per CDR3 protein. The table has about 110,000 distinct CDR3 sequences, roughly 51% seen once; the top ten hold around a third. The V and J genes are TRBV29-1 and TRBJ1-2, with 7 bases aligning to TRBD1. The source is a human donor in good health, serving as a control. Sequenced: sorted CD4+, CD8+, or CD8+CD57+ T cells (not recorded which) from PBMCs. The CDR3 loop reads CSVDRGEGGYTF. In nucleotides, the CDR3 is TGCAGCGTTGACAGGGGGGAGGGTGGCTACACCTTC.